The TCR beta chain under discussion was sequenced for a study of blood T cell repertoires in COVID-19. J lost 7 bases, V lost 1 base, and 3 bases had no gene match. Germline assignment: CDR1 LGHDT and CDR2 YNNKEL (reference sequence). The CDR3 is 14 residues long. Some clones are missing from TCRdb's copy, which holds only in-frame ones; the method was immunoSEQ multiplex PCR. This table has 150,000 to 200,000 clones, roughly 88% appearing once. The clonotype was recovered from an elderly woman with active or convalescent COVID-19. The sequenced sample was peripheral blood. This chain joins TRBV3-1 (or the pseudogene TRBV3-2) and TRBJ1-4; 7 bases fit TRBD1. CDR3 loop: CASSQGTGIEKLFF. The CDR3 bases are TGTGCCAGCAGCCAAGGGACAGGTATTGAAAAACTGTTTTTT.